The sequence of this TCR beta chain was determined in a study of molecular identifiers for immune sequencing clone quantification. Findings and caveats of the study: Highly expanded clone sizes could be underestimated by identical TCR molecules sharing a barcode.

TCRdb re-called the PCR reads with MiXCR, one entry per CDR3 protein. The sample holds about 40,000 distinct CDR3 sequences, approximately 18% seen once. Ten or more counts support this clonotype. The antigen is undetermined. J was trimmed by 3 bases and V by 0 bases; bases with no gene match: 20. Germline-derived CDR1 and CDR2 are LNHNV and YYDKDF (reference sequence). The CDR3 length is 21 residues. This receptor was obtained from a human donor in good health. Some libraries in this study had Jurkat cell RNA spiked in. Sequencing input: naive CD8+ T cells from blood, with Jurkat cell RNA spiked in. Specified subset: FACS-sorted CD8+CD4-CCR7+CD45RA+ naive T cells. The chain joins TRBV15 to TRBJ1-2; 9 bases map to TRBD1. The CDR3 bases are TGTGCCACCAGCAGAGATAGAATGGGACAGGGAGCCCCGGGGGCTTACTATGGCTACACCTTC. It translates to CATSRDRMGQGAPGAYYGYTF.